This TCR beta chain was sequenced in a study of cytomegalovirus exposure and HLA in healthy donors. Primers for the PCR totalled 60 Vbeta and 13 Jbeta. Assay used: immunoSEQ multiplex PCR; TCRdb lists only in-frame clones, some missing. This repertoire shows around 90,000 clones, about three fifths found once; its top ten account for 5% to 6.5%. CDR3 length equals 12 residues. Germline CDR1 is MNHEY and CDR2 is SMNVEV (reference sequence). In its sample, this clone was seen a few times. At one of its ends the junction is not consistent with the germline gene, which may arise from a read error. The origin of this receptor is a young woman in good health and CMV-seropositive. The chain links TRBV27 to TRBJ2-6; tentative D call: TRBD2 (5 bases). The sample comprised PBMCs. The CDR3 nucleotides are TGTGCCAGCAGCGCCGGGGACAACGTCCTGACTTTC. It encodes CASSAGDNVLTF.